This T cell receptor beta chain was recovered during a study of molecular identifiers for immune sequencing clone quantification. Turning to the study itself: Four of five splits of RNA from 20,000 or 100,000 naive CD8 cells were sequenced in replicates.

Previously described methods with listed TCR primers produced the bulk TCR libraries. TCRdb redid the calling of the PCR reads with MiXCR, one entry per CDR3 protein. The table lists 6,100 or so distinct CDR3 sequences, roughly 15% of them singletons. CDR1 MNHEY and CDR2 SMNVEV come from the germline V gene (reference sequence). Trimming took off 4 bases at V and 0 bases at J, with 6 bases between the two ends. This CDR3 spans 13 amino acids. This chain connects TRBV27 to TRBJ1-2; tentative D call: TRBD1 (5 bases). The sample comprised naive CD8+ T cells from blood, with Jurkat cell RNA spiked in. Subset: FACS-sorted CD8+CD4-CCR7+CD45RA+ naive T cells. The TCR sequence derives from a human donor in good health. Some libraries in this study had Jurkat cell RNA spiked in. The CDR3: CASSSTANYGYTF. In nucleotides, the CDR3 is TGTGCCAGCAGTTCGACAGCTAACTATGGCTACACCTTC.